The entry below describes one T cell receptor (beta chain). The antigen remains unidentified. The CDR3 has 12 amino acids. Germline V gives CDR1 MGHDK, CDR2 SYGVNS. Libraries were prepared by immunoSEQ multiplex PCR; TCRdb keeps only in-frame clonotypes and omits some of them. The sample has under 140,000 clones, approximately 89% seen once. The record originates from a study of cytomegalovirus exposure and HLA in healthy donors. Study context: It was reported in a later analysis that the 95 to 150 validation repertoires used the same platform as the roughly 640 first-cohort repertoires. General study points: Reported results showed that the classifier diagnosed cytomegalovirus status with high specificity and sensitivity.

Among the roughly 120 subjects of the validation cohort, separate from the approximately 660-subject first cohort, were the donors. The receptor was derived from a woman under 30 in good health and CMV-seronegative. The genes are TRBV25-1 and TRBJ2-3; D is unclear. Specimen: PBMCs. CDR3 loop: CGEAQSTDTQYF. CDR3 DNA: TGTGGCGAGGCCCAGAGCACAGATACGCAGTATTTT.